This TCR beta chain was found in a study of T-cell reconstitution after alpha-beta-depleted transplantation in children (dated by TCRdb to the mid-2010s). Notes on the research overall: Using TCR repertoire profiling, the study quantitatively followed how T-cell immune reconstitution unfolded in children after TCRalphabeta/CD19-depleted allogeneic hematopoietic cell transplantation.

The receptor library was made with PCR. Sequencing instrument: Illumina HiSeq 2500. TCR libraries were prepared with molecular barcoding, using unique molecular identifiers to normalize TCRbeta repertoire quantification. In-frame beta chains were kept once TCRdb had trimmed the public reads at Q25 with fastp and called clones with MiXCR. Duplicate CDR3 protein sequences are folded into a single record with the most common DNA and genes. For this sample there are approximately 640,000 distinct CDR3 sequences; around 17% appear just once. 1.1% of the sample comes from the top ten. This clonotype was picked up a small number of times. This receptor's antigen is unknown. No clone much larger than this one lies a single base away; base qualities are absent. Including cysteine and phenylalanine, the CDR3 has 18 amino acids. The kept DNA is CDR3 alone, 54 bases in frame from the first base. Germline trimming amounts to 4 bases on V and 0 bases on J, with 11 as the count of junction bases outside the gene matches. As encoded in the germline V gene (reference sequence), CDR1 is SGHAT while CDR2 is FQDESV.

The sequenced sample was PBMCs from the stem cell graft donor, obtained from the stem cell graft. This clonotype was obtained from a human donor who donated a stem cell graft to a child with acute myeloid leukemia. The chain is made from TRBV11-1 and TRBJ1-5; TRBD1 aligns with 8 central bases. Here is the DNA: TGTGCCAGCAGCTCCTCGACAGGGGCCCCTTATAGCAATCAGCCCCAGCATTTT. Protein translation: CASSSSTGAPYSNQPQHF.